Shown below are 27 T cell receptor beta chains from a single sample sequenced in a study of regulatory T cells in long-lasting Graves disease. Library construction for TCR beta used iRepertoire HTBI primers and Arm-PCR of CDR3 regions. TCRdb re-called the multiplex PCR reads through MiXCR, storing one row per CDR3 protein. The sample records about 660,000 distinct CDR3 sequences, about 32% being singletons. Specified time point: persistent/refractory GD, antithyroid drugs over 5 years with positive TRAb. RNA extracted from PBMCs served as the sequencing template. This sample comprised peripheral blood mononuclear cells (PBMCs), obtained when the disease was refractory, from a patient treated with antithyroid drugs. These receptor sequences come from a female donor with Graves disease.

Written as DNA, the CDR3 is TGTGCCAGCAGCTTAGGGGACATCACCGGGGGCTCCTACGAGCAGTACTTC. Its protein product is CASSLGDITGGSYEQYF. V and J are TRBV7-9 and TRBJ2-7; possibly TRBD1 or TRBD2 for D (6 bases each). This CDR3 has 17 amino acids. Trimming took 1 base from V and 0 from J, leaving 16 bases between them. Germline CDR1 SEHNR, CDR2 FQNEAQ (reference sequence).

This clonotype was seen only a few times. The genes are TRBV7-6 and TRBJ2-7; D may correspond to TRBD1 or TRBD2 (5 bases each). This CDR3 has 14 amino acids. In germline, CDR1 is SGHVS, CDR2 FNYEAQ. With 1 base removed from V and 2 bases from J, the gap between germline ends came to 9 bases. CDR3 DNA sequence: TGTGCCAGCAGCTTAGGAGGGGAGACCTACGAGCAGTACTTC. It translates to CASSLGGETYEQYF.

The V and J genes are TRBV6-5 and TRBJ2-7; D may be TRBD1 (6 bases). Germline loops: CDR1 MNHEY, CDR2 SVGAGI. The V end was cut by 2 bases, the J end by 0 bases, with 11 bases between. There are 15 residues in the CDR3. This CDR3 is CASSYQGPISYEQYF. DNA for the CDR3: TGTGCCAGCAGTTACCAGGGGCCGATCTCCTACGAGCAGTACTTC.

The gene calls are TRBV7-6 and TRBJ1-2; no firm D call. Trimming stripped 4 bases from V and 8 bases from J, with 14 bases between. Germline V gives CDR1 SGHVS, CDR2 FNYEAQ. The CDR3 runs 13 residues. CDR3 loop: CASSWERMEGYTF. CDR3 coding DNA: TGTGCCAGCAGCTGGGAACGGATGGAGGGCTACACCTTC.

The gene calls are TRBV6-5 and TRBJ2-7, with 12 bases that match TRBD2. There are 16 residues in the CDR3. Trimming took 0 bases from V and 1 from J; bases not matched to a gene: 1. From germline, CDR1 is MNHEY and CDR2 SVGAGI. Written as DNA, the CDR3 is TGTGCCAGCAGTTACTCGGGACTAGCGGGTTCCTACGAGCAGTACTTC. It encodes CASSYSGLAGSYEQYF.

V gene TRBV5-1 combines with J gene TRBJ2-7; no clear D gene. The CDR3 loop spans 16 amino acids. Germline CDR1 SGHRS, CDR2 YFSETQ. V lost 5 bases and J lost 0, with 18 bases in between. The CDR3 spells CASRAEEILASYEQYF. The CDR3 nucleotides are TGCGCCAGCAGGGCCGAGGAGATACTTGCCTCCTACGAGCAGTACTTC.

This clonotype was recorded a few times. The chain joins TRBV20-1 to TRBJ1-1; 8 bases fit TRBD1. The CDR3 totals 14 residues. V trimming: 4 bases; J trimming: 4 bases; junction bases outside the gene matches: 8. Germline loops: CDR1 DFQATT, CDR2 SNEGSKA (reference sequence). Written as DNA, the CDR3 is TGCAGTGCTATTTCCGGGACAGGTGGCACTGAAGCTTTCTTT. Residues: CSAISGTGGTEAFF.

The chain uses TRBV7-9 and TRBJ1-3, with a possible D match to TRBD1 (5 bases). Germline V CDR1 and CDR2: SEHNR, FQNEAQ (reference sequence). Trimming removed 5 bases at V and 0 bases at J, with 11 bases between. The CDR3 is 15 amino acids. CDR3: CASSTTGRSGNTIYF. CDR3 nucleotide sequence: TGTGCCAGCAGCACTACAGGTCGCTCTGGAAACACCATATATTTT.

This clonotype was found once. The CDR3 DNA reads as TGTGCCACCAGCAGAGATTTCGGCAATGAGCAGTTCTTC. It is translated as CATSRDFGNEQFF. The chain is built from TRBV15 and TRBJ2-1; D is uncertain. CDR1 is LNHNV, CDR2 YYDKDF, per germline (reference sequence). The V and J ends lost 0 bases and 6 bases respectively, with 6 bases between them. There are 13 residues in the CDR3.

The rearrangement uses TRBV29-1 and TRBJ1-2; the match to TRBD1 covers 7 bases. V shed 1 base and J 0 bases; nucleotides not matched to a gene: 8. Germline values: CDR1 SQVTM, CDR2 ANQGSEA. CDR3 length: 16 residues. DNA of the CDR3: TGCAGCGTTGAAGGGGCAGGGGGGGGTTCTAACTATGGCTACACCTTC. Its translation is CSVEGAGGGSNYGYTF.

This clonotype was observed at least ten times. J is TRBJ2-6 and V is TRBV12-3 or TRBV12-4; D uncertain. The CDR3 sequence is 14 residues long. The ends were cut back, 6 bases at V and 0 bases at J, with 6 bases in the middle. CDR3 region: CASRALSGANVLTF. The DNA of the CDR3 is TGTGCCAGCAGGGCGCTCTCTGGGGCCAACGTCCTGACTTTC.

This chain links TRBV19 with TRBJ2-7, with 12 bases lining up with TRBD2. The CDR3 has 16 residues. With V trimmed by 5 bases and J by 2 bases, 7 bases remained unmatched. Germline V gene sequence: CDR1 LNHDA, CDR2 SQIVND (reference sequence). Written as DNA, the CDR3 is TGTGCCAGTAGTTCTCGACTAGCGGGAGACACCTACGAGCAGTACTTC. Residues: CASSSRLAGDTYEQYF. The full variable domain, completed using reference TRBV19 and TRBJ2-7, is DGGITQSPKYLFRKEGQNVTLSCEQNLNHDAMYWYRQDPGQGLRLIYYSQIVNDFQKGDIAEGYSVSREKKESFPLTVTSAQKNPTAFYLCASSSRLAGDTYEQYFGPGTRLTVT.

The chain has TRBV11-2 and TRBJ1-1; 8 bases are shared with TRBD1. Unmatched junction bases numbered 12, after V lost 1 base and J lost 5 bases. The CDR3 covers 17 residues. From germline, CDR1 is SGHAT and CDR2 FQNNGV. The CDR3 sequence is CASSLGEATGDTTEAFF. In nucleotides, the CDR3 is TGTGCCAGCAGCTTAGGAGAGGCGACAGGGGATACTACTGAAGCTTTCTTT.

This clonotype was recorded only once. This chain connects TRBV15 to TRBJ1-5, with D perhaps TRBD1 (6 bases). V was cut by 3 bases and J by 2 bases, with 20 bases left in between. The germline V gene encodes CDR1 LNHNV and CDR2 YYDKDF (reference sequence). There are 18 residues in the CDR3. The CDR3 sequence is CATSRKDSMPPGNQPQHF. The CDR3 nucleotides read TGTGCCACCAGCAGGAAGGACAGCATGCCCCCCGGCAATCAGCCCCAGCATTTT. Variable domain in full (rest from reference TRBV15 and TRBJ1-5): DAMVIQNPRYQVTQFGKPVTLSCSQTLNHNVMYWYQQKSSQAPKLLFHYYDKDFNNEADTPDNFQSRRPNTSFCFLDIRSPGLGDTAMYLCATSRKDSMPPGNQPQHFGDGTRLSIL.

This clonotype was observed many times. This chain joins TRBV12-3 or TRBV12-4 and TRBJ2-7; TRBD1 matches at 10 bases. The CDR3 has 16 amino acids. Germline trimming cut 4 bases from V and 5 bases from J; bases unmatched to any gene: 11. This chain's CDR3 is CASSSYGQGVGDEQYF. CDR3 DNA: TGTGCCAGCAGTTCCTATGGACAGGGGGTAGGCGACGAGCAGTACTTC.

The chain recombines TRBV7-2 with TRBJ2-7, with D maybe TRBD1 (5 bases). In germline, CDR1 is SGHTA, CDR2 FQGNSA. V dropped 7 bases and J dropped 3 bases, with 16 bases sitting between them. The CDR3 is 14 residues long. The CDR3 DNA follows: TGTGCCAGCAACCCTACAGGACATTGCTACGAGCAGTACTTC. This translates into CASNPTGHCYEQYF.

V gene TRBV19 combines with J gene TRBJ2-2; D remains ambiguous. The CDR3 is 11 amino acids. Looked up from germline, CDR1 is LNHDA and CDR2 is SQIVND (reference sequence). V was cut by 7 bases and J by 4 bases, with 4 bases left in between. In nucleotides, the CDR3 is TGTGCCAGTATTTTCACCGGGGAGCTGTTTTTT. Translating it yields CASIFTGELFF.

The sample holds one count of this clonotype. This chain uses TRBV28 with TRBJ2-2; weak D call: TRBD2 (6 bases). The V end lost 4 bases, the J end lost 2 bases, and 11 bases lay between the germline ends. The CDR3 covers 15 residues. CDR1 and CDR2 from the germline V gene are MDHEN and SYDVKM. The CDR3 sequence is CASSSKRVNTGELFF. In DNA, the CDR3 is TGTGCCAGCAGTTCAAAGCGGGTAAACACCGGGGAGCTGTTTTTT.

This chain uses TRBV12-3 or TRBV12-4 with TRBJ2-7; TRBD2 agrees at 9 bases. Trimming cost V 2 bases and J 3 bases; bases outside gene matches: 11. The CDR3 runs to 17 residues. CDR3 sequence (DNA): TGTGCCAGCAGTTTATTTGCGGGGGGGGTTCTCAGCTACGAGCAGTACTTC. It translates to CASSLFAGGVLSYEQYF.

This clonotype was seen ten or more times. The rearrangement joins TRBV2 to TRBJ1-2; D remains unclear. The CDR3 runs to 16 residues. Per germline, CDR1 SNHLY and CDR2 FYNNEI. The V end was cut by 3 bases, the J end by 0 bases, with 14 bases between. As DNA, the CDR3 is TGTGCCAGCAGTGAGGGTGGACGAGTGACTAACTATGGCTACACCTTC. Translated, it gives CASSEGGRVTNYGYTF.

CDR3 loop: CASRDPEGNYGYTF. CDR3 DNA sequence: TGTGCCAGCAGAGACCCGGAGGGAAACTATGGCTACACCTTC. This chain uses TRBV6-1 with TRBJ1-2; D is uncertain. Germline V gene sequence: CDR1 MNHNS, CDR2 SASEGT. Between the trimmed V and J ends, which lost 6 bases and 2 bases, there was a span of 13 bases. The CDR3 runs 14 residues.

This clonotype was detected only a few times. The V call is TRBV7-9, the J call TRBJ2-7, with TRBD2 matching over 10 bases. Germline-derived CDR1 and CDR2 are SEHNR and FQNEAQ (reference sequence). This CDR3 region has 12 residues. With V trimmed by 8 bases and J by 3 bases, 1 base remained unmatched. The CDR3 here is CASGLADYEQYF. Written as DNA, the CDR3 is TGTGCCAGCGGACTAGCGGACTACGAGCAGTACTTC.

This clonotype has a handful of counts. V gene TRBV7-2 combines with J gene TRBJ2-7; the match to TRBD1 covers 9 bases. V trimming: 6 bases; J trimming: 4 bases; junction bases outside the gene matches: 10. The CDR3 has 15 amino acids. Germline V lookup: CDR1 SGHTA, CDR2 FQGNSA. The CDR3 loop reads CASSSTGGVIYEQYF. In nucleotides, the CDR3 is TGTGCCAGCAGTTCGACAGGGGGGGTAATATACGAGCAGTACTTC. The full variable domain, completed using reference TRBV7-2 and TRBJ2-7, is GAGVSQSPSNKVTEKGKDVELRCDPISGHTALYWYRQSLGQGLEFLIYFQGNSAPDKSGLPSDRFSAERTGGSVSTLTIQRTQQEDSAVYLCASSSTGGVIYEQYFGPGTRLTVT.

The CDR3 coding sequence is TGTGCCAGCAGTTACCTCGCTAGCGGGCCCCCCTACGAGCAGTACTTC. It yields the protein CASSYLASGPPYEQYF. V gene TRBV6-2 or TRBV6-3 combines with J gene TRBJ2-7; TRBD2 matches at 8 bases. Germline lookup yields CDR1 MNHEY and CDR2 SVGEGT. This CDR3 is built from 16 residues. V was clipped by 2 bases and J by 2 bases; unmatched bases: 8.

This clonotype was counted between two and nine times. The J gene is TRBJ1-2, the V gene TRBV28; D is undetermined. The CDR3 sequence is 13 residues long. V lost 3 bases and J 8 bases, leaving 13 bases between the germline ends. Germline V gene lookup returns CDR1 MDHEN and CDR2 SYDVKM. The CDR3 DNA follows: TGTGCCAGCAGTTTGCGGATAGGCGACGGCTACACCTTC. Amino acid sequence: CASSLRIGDGYTF.

This clonotype was counted only a few times. This chain links TRBV7-2 with TRBJ2-5; TRBD2 matches at 11 bases. The length of the CDR3 is 11 residues. CDR1 is SGHTA, CDR2 FQGNSA, per germline. V was pared by 5 bases and J by 12 bases, with 2 bases of the junction left unmatched. The CDR3 spells CASSLGLAEYF. As DNA, the CDR3 is TGTGCCAGCAGCCTGGGACTAGCGGAGTACTTC.

The table lists this clonotype with many counts. A junction end diverges from the germline sequence, so it may reflect a read error. This sequence joins TRBV12-3 or TRBV12-4 and TRBJ1-5; D gene ambiguous. The CDR3 runs to 14 residues. The CDR3 DNA sequence: TGTGCCAGCAGCTTAGGAGGCACCGATCAGCCCCAGCATTTT. Protein product: CASSLGGTDQPQHF.